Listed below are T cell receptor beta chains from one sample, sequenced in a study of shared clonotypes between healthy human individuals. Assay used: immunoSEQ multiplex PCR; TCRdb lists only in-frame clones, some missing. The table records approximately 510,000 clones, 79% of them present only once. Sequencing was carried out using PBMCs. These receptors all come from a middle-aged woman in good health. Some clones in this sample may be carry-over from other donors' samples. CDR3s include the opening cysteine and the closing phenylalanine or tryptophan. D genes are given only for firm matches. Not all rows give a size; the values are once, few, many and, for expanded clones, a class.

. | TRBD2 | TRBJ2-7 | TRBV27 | TGTGCCAGCAGGGGAACGGGACTAGCGGGAGCTTCCTACGAGCAGTACTTC | CASRGTGLAGASYEQYF
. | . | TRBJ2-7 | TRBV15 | TGTGCCACCAGCAGAGATGACGGATCTTACGAGCAGTACTTC | CATSRDDGSYEQYF
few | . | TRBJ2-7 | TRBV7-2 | TGTGCCAGCAGCTTAGTAGCGGTAGCCGTATACTACGAGCAGTACTTC | CASSLVAVAVYYEQYF
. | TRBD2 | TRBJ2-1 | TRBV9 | TGTGCCAGCAGCGCAGCATCCGCAGGACTAGCGGGAGGGCAGTTCTTC | CASSAASAGLAGGQFF
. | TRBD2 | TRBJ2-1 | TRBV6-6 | TGTGCCAGCACTCCCAGCGGGAGAAGGCCGGCCAATGAGCAGTTCTTC | CASTPSGRRPANEQFF
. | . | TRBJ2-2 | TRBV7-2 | TGTGCCAGCAGCTTTCAGGGGTCCGCCACCGGGGAGCTGTTTTTT | CASSFQGSATGELFF
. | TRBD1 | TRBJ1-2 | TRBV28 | TGTGCCAGCCTCCCTGGCGGGACAGGGGCCTATGGCTACACCTTC | CASLPGGTGAYGYTF
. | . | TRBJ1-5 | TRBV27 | TGTGCCAGCAGTTTCTCGTGGGGGGGCTCAGGGCAGCCCCAGCATTTT | CASSFSWGGSGQPQHF
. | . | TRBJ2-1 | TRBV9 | TGTGCCAGCAGCGTAACCGGGACTGAACTTGAGCAGTTCTTC | CASSVTGTELEQFF
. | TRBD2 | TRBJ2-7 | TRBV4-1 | TGCGCCAGCAGCCGCGGGACTAGTGCCTACGAGCAGTACTTC | CASSRGTSAYEQYF
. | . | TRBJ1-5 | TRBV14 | TGTGCCAGCAGCCAAGGGTTTAATCAGCCCCAGCATTTT | CASSQGFNQPQHF
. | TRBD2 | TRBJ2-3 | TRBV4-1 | TGCGCCAGCAGCCAAACGGGAGGGGGGGCAGATACGCAGTATTTT | CASSQTGGGADTQYF
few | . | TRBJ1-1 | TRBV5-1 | TGCGCCAGCAGCTTGTCAAGGAACACTGAAGCTTTCTTT | CASSLSRNTEAFF
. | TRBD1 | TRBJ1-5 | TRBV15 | TGTGCCACCAGCGCACCGGGACAGTGGGTAGAGGGCAATCAGCCCCAGCATTTT | CATSAPGQWVEGNQPQHF
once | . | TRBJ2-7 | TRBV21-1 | TGTGCCAGCAGCAAAGCAGGGAATCCCTACGAGCAGTACTTC | CASSKAGNPYEQYF
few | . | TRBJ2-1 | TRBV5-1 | TGCGCCAGCAGCCCCTCCACGGCGTCCTACAATGAGCAGTTCTTC | CASSPSTASYNEQFF
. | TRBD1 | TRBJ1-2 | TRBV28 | TGTGCCAGCAGTACCGGGACAGCCGATAAATTCTATGGCTACACCTTC | CASSTGTADKFYGYTF
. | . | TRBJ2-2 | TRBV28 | TGTGCCAGCAGTTTGACTAGGGGGGCCTCCAACACCGGGGAGCTGTTTTTT | CASSLTRGASNTGELFF
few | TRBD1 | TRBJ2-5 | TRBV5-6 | TGTGCCAGCAGCCAGGGACAGATCCAAGAGACCCAGTACTTC | CASSQGQIQETQYF
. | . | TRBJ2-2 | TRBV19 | TGTGCCAGTAGTCGAACGTCGGGAGCCGGGGAGCTGTTTTTT | CASSRTSGAGELFF
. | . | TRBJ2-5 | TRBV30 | TGTGCCTGGAGTGTACACAGGGAGACCCAGTACTTC | CAWSVHRETQYF
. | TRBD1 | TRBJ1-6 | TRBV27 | TGTGCCAGCAGGGGGACAGCGTATAATTCACCCCTCCACTTT | CASRGTAYNSPLHF
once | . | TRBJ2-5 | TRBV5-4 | TGTGCCAGCAGCCTGGGGATGACCCCTAAGGGAGAGACCCAGTACTTC | CASSLGMTPKGETQYF
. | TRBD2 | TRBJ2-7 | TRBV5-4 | TGTGCCAGCAGCTTGACCCTTGGACTAGCGGGCACCTACGAGCAGTACTTC | CASSLTLGLAGTYEQYF
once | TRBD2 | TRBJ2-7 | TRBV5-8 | TGTGCCAGCAGCCAAGCGGGGGCCCCCTACGAGCAGTACTTC | CASSQAGAPYEQYF
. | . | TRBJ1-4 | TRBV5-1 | TGCGCCAGCAGCCCGCTCCAGGGCCCTAATGAAAAACTGTTTTTT | CASSPLQGPNEKLFF
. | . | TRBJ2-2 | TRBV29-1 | TGCAGCGTTGAAAGGTTCACCGGGGAGCTGTTTTTT | CSVERFTGELFF
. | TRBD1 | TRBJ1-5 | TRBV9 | TGTGCCAGCAGCGTAGGGGGGACAGGCCATCAGCCCCAGCATTTT | CASSVGGTGHQPQHF
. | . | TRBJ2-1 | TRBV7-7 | TGTGCTAGCAGCTCGGGACAAAGCTCCTACAATGAGCAGTTCTTC | CASSSGQSSYNEQFF
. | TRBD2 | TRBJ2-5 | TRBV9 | TGTGCCAGCAGCCCGGCTAGCGGGAGGGCCGAGAGGGAGACCCAGTACTTC | CASSPASGRAERETQYF
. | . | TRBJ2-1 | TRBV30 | TGTGCCTGGATTGAACTGGCGGTCTACAATGAGCAGTTCTTC | CAWIELAVYNEQFF
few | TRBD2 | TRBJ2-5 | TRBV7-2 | TGTGCCAGCAGCCCGTTGGGCGGGAGTGAGACCCAGTACTTC | CASSPLGGSETQYF
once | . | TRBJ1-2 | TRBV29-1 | TGCAGCGTCGTGTATCCGGCGGACTATGGCTACACCTTC | CSVVYPADYGYTF